These 2 T cell receptor beta chains were all obtained from the same sample, sequenced in a study of T cell repertoires in cytomegalovirus infection. TCRdb re-called the reads through MiXCR, storing one row per CDR3 protein. The repertoire includes 290,000 or so distinct CDR3 sequences, roughly 24% of them detected once, and approximately 15% sits in the top ten. Sequenced: PBMCs. These receptors all stem from a human donor in good health (CMV status not recorded). Some clones in this sample may be carry-over from other donors' samples.

This clonotype appeared a few times. The chain recombines TRBV29-1 with TRBJ2-7; D remains unclear. This CDR3 region has 13 residues. The V and J ends lost 5 bases and 1 base respectively, with 12 bases between them. Per germline, CDR1 SQVTM and CDR2 ANQGSEA. CDR3 amino acids: CSVRFPPSYEQYF. The DNA for the CDR3 is TGCAGCGTTCGGTTCCCCCCGTCCTACGAGCAGTACTTC.

CDR3 coding DNA: TGCAGCGTTTGGACAGGGGTGGCTAATGAAAAACTGTTTTTT. It is translated as CSVWTGVANEKLFF. This chain links TRBV29-1 with TRBJ1-4; 9 bases agree with TRBD1. The junction had 4 bases not matched to a gene; V was cut back by 5 bases and J by 3 bases. Germline assignment: CDR1 SQVTM and CDR2 ANQGSEA. This CDR3 has 14 residues.